This TCR beta chain was identified in a study of T cells in Graves' hyperthyroidism and ophthalmopathy. The CDR3 runs 15 residues. V was pared by 6 bases and J by 6 bases, with 19 bases between. The germline gives CDR1 SGHTA, CDR2 FQGNSA. Using RNA transcripts as the source, TCR beta CDR3 regions were amplified. First-round RT-PCR targeting the TCR CDR3 was performed with the HTBI primer set. TCRdb re-called the multiplex PCR reads with MiXCR, one entry per CDR3 protein. The sample lists 300,000 to 450,000 distinct CDR3 sequences; approximately 15% were seen once. This clonotype has at least ten counts.

Specimen: blood. The gene calls are TRBV7-2 and TRBJ2-3; either TRBD1 or TRBD2 may supply D (6 bases each). This receptor was taken from a woman aged 25-40 years with Graves' ophthalmopathy. Written as DNA, the CDR3 is TGTGCCAGCAGGAAAGGGGGGACGGGGAGGGATACGCAGTATTTT. It encodes CASRKGGTGRDTQYF.